These T cell receptor beta chains were read from a single sample in a study of regulatory T cells in long-lasting Graves disease. TCRdb re-called the multiplex PCR reads through MiXCR, storing one row per CDR3 protein. Counted here are 200,000 to 250,000 distinct CDR3 sequences, approximately 18% occurring once; the ten biggest clones make up 10% to 15%. This sample also belongs to another study, concerning T cells in Graves' hyperthyroidism and ophthalmopathy.

This specimen was peripheral blood mononuclear cells (PBMCs), taken at new diagnosis, from a patient treated with antithyroid drugs. These TCRs come from a woman aged 30 to 39 with Graves disease. Both conserved end residues are part of each CDR3. The order of the fields is D gene, V gene, J gene, clone size, CDR3 protein, CDR3 DNA. A D gene is named only where the DNA matches it firmly. Clone size is given for some rows only: seen once, a few or many times, or a class if the clone is expanded.

d_gene: .; v_gene: TRBV12-3/TRBV12-4; j_gene: TRBJ1-5; abundance: .; CDR3aa: CASSVADYQPQHF; CDR3nt: TGTGCCAGCAGCGTAGCGGATTATCAGCCCCAGCATTTT
d_gene: .; v_gene: TRBV6-2/TRBV6-3; j_gene: TRBJ2-3; abundance: .; CDR3aa: CVASWGERQYF; CDR3nt: TGTGTCGCGAGTTGGGGGGAGAGGCAGTATTTT
d_gene: .; v_gene: TRBV27; j_gene: TRBJ2-7; abundance: many; CDR3aa: CASRDLTGGSYEQYF; CDR3nt: TGTGCCAGCAGGGACTTAACGGGCGGATCCTACGAGCAGTACTTC
d_gene: .; v_gene: TRBV20-1; j_gene: TRBJ2-7; abundance: .; CDR3aa: CSATPRSYYEQYF; CDR3nt: TGCAGTGCTACTCCCAGGTCCTACTACGAGCAGTACTTC
d_gene: TRBD2; v_gene: TRBV19; j_gene: TRBJ2-3; abundance: many; CDR3aa: CASSIERGGRTDTQYF; CDR3nt: TGTGCCAGTAGTATCGAGCGGGGGGGACGCACAGATACGCAGTATTTT
d_gene: .; v_gene: TRBV20-1; j_gene: TRBJ1-6; abundance: many; CDR3aa: CSARSPPTVFDSPLHF; CDR3nt: TGCAGTGCTAGATCACCCCCGACAGTTTTCGATTCACCCCTCCACTTT
d_gene: .; v_gene: TRBV28; j_gene: TRBJ1-1; abundance: many; CDR3aa: CASSPSGARNTEAFF; CDR3nt: TGTGCCAGCAGTCCCTCAGGGGCCCGGAACACTGAAGCTTTCTTT
d_gene: TRBD1; v_gene: TRBV12-3/TRBV12-4; j_gene: TRBJ1-1; abundance: many; CDR3aa: CASRGTATEAFF; CDR3nt: TGTGCCAGCAGGGGGACAGCCACTGAAGCTTTCTTT
d_gene: .; v_gene: TRBV5-1; j_gene: TRBJ1-4; abundance: many; CDR3aa: CASSFQGRNEKLFF; CDR3nt: TGCGCCAGCAGCTTCCAGGGACGGAATGAAAAACTGTTTTTT
d_gene: .; v_gene: TRBV6-1; j_gene: TRBJ2-6; abundance: many; CDR3aa: CASSTRQDGSGANVLTF; CDR3nt: TGTGCCAGCAGCACCCGACAGGACGGCTCTGGGGCCAACGTCCTGACTTTC
d_gene: TRBD2; v_gene: TRBV2; j_gene: TRBJ2-1; abundance: many; CDR3aa: CASSNGGLAGNEQFF; CDR3nt: TGTGCCAGCAGTAACGGTGGACTAGCGGGCAATGAGCAGTTCTTC
d_gene: TRBD1; v_gene: TRBV6-2/TRBV6-3; j_gene: TRBJ2-7; abundance: few; CDR3aa: CASTTDRGLSYEQYF; CDR3nt: TGTGCCAGCACTACCGACAGGGGACTCTCCTACGAGCAGTACTTC
d_gene: TRBD1; v_gene: TRBV20-1; j_gene: TRBJ1-2; abundance: many; CDR3aa: CSAEQGIGANYGYTF; CDR3nt: TGCAGTGCTGAACAGGGGATTGGAGCTAACTATGGCTACACCTTC
d_gene: TRBD2; v_gene: TRBV27; j_gene: TRBJ2-7; abundance: many; CDR3aa: CASSLSGLLSYEQYF; CDR3nt: TGTGCCAGCAGTTTATCGGGACTACTCTCCTACGAGCAGTACTTC
d_gene: .; v_gene: TRBV7-9; j_gene: TRBJ2-5; abundance: many; CDR3aa: CASSLDYAGTQYF; CDR3nt: TGTGCCAGCAGCTTAGATTATGCGGGGACCCAGTACTTC
d_gene: TRBD1; v_gene: TRBV28; j_gene: TRBJ1-2; abundance: many; CDR3aa: CASSFPGTGSYGYTF; CDR3nt: TGTGCCAGCAGTTTCCCCGGGACAGGCTCCTATGGCTACACCTTC
d_gene: .; v_gene: TRBV2; j_gene: TRBJ1-3; abundance: many; CDR3aa: CASSDGGRDTIYF; CDR3nt: TGTGCCAGCAGTGACGGGGGCCGGGACACCATATATTTT
d_gene: .; v_gene: TRBV4-2; j_gene: TRBJ1-6; abundance: many; CDR3aa: CASSQATVNSPLHF; CDR3nt: TGTGCCAGCAGCCAAGCGACAGTTAATTCACCCCTCCACTTT
d_gene: TRBD1; v_gene: TRBV4-1; j_gene: TRBJ1-1; abundance: many; CDR3aa: CASSRQTRGQGRVGTEAFF; CDR3nt: TGCGCCAGCAGCCGGCAGACGAGGGGACAGGGACGAGTAGGAACTGAAGCTTTCTTT
d_gene: TRBD2; v_gene: TRBV19; j_gene: TRBJ2-2; abundance: .; CDR3aa: CASSGGENTGELFF; CDR3nt: TGTGCCAGTAGCGGGGGGGAGAACACCGGGGAGCTGTTTTTT
d_gene: .; v_gene: TRBV12-3/TRBV12-4; j_gene: TRBJ1-1; abundance: many; CDR3aa: CASSKTGRATEAFF; CDR3nt: TGTGCCAGCAGTAAAACAGGGCGGGCCACTGAAGCTTTCTTT
d_gene: .; v_gene: TRBV9; j_gene: TRBJ2-1; abundance: few; CDR3aa: CASSVGFGNEQFF; CDR3nt: TGTGCCAGCAGCGTAGGGTTCGGCAATGAGCAGTTCTTC
d_gene: TRBD1; v_gene: TRBV2; j_gene: TRBJ2-7; abundance: many; CDR3aa: CASRVGTGFYEQYF; CDR3nt: TGTGCCAGCAGAGTGGGGACAGGGTTCTACGAGCAGTACTTC
d_gene: .; v_gene: TRBV20-1; j_gene: TRBJ2-7; abundance: many; CDR3aa: CSATRGGISYEQYF; CDR3nt: TGCAGTGCAACCAGGGGTGGGATCTCCTACGAGCAGTACTTC
d_gene: TRBD2; v_gene: TRBV27; j_gene: TRBJ2-3; abundance: many; CDR3aa: CASSSIAGSTDTQYF; CDR3nt: TGTGCCAGCAGTTCCATAGCGGGAAGCACAGATACGCAGTATTTT
d_gene: .; v_gene: TRBV6-2/TRBV6-3; j_gene: TRBJ2-3; abundance: few; CDR3aa: CASRVADTQYF; CDR3nt: TGTGCCAGCAGAGTGGCGGATACGCAGTATTTT
d_gene: TRBD1; v_gene: TRBV25-1; j_gene: TRBJ1-4; abundance: few; CDR3aa: CASSDWTGGGEKLFF; CDR3nt: TGTGCCAGCAGTGATTGGACAGGGGGCGGTGAAAAACTGTTTTTT
d_gene: .; v_gene: TRBV7-9; j_gene: TRBJ2-3; abundance: many; CDR3aa: CASSYGDTQYF; CDR3nt: TGTGCCAGCAGCTATGGAGATACGCAGTATTTT
d_gene: TRBD1; v_gene: TRBV24-1; j_gene: TRBJ2-1; abundance: .; CDR3aa: CATSDTTGQIYNEQFF; CDR3nt: TGTGCCACCAGTGACACCACGGGACAGATCTACAATGAGCAGTTCTTC
d_gene: .; v_gene: TRBV6-2/TRBV6-3; j_gene: TRBJ1-1; abundance: many; CDR3aa: CASSWPWQDWKNTEAFF; CDR3nt: TGTGCCAGCAGTTGGCCCTGGCAGGACTGGAAGAACACTGAAGCTTTCTTT
d_gene: TRBD2; v_gene: TRBV18; j_gene: TRBJ2-7; abundance: many; CDR3aa: CASSPPSGNSYEQYF; CDR3nt: TGTGCCAGCTCACCCCCTAGCGGGAACTCCTACGAGCAGTACTTC
d_gene: TRBD2; v_gene: TRBV7-9; j_gene: TRBJ2-7; abundance: many; CDR3aa: CASSTSSSGGREQYF; CDR3nt: TGTGCCAGCAGCACCTCATCTAGCGGGGGGCGCGAGCAGTACTTC
d_gene: TRBD2; v_gene: TRBV7-9; j_gene: TRBJ2-1; abundance: few; CDR3aa: CASSLRASGSLNEQFF; CDR3nt: TGTGCCAGCAGCTTAAGGGCTAGCGGGAGTCTCAATGAGCAGTTCTTC
d_gene: TRBD2; v_gene: TRBV28; j_gene: TRBJ2-7; abundance: .; CDR3aa: CASLDGSGGTYEQYF; CDR3nt: TGTGCCAGCTTGGACGGCTCCGGGGGGACTTACGAGCAGTACTTC
d_gene: TRBD1; v_gene: TRBV12-3/TRBV12-4; j_gene: TRBJ1-2; abundance: many; CDR3aa: CASSGGQLNGYTF; CDR3nt: TGTGCCAGCAGTGGGGGACAGTTAAATGGCTACACCTTC